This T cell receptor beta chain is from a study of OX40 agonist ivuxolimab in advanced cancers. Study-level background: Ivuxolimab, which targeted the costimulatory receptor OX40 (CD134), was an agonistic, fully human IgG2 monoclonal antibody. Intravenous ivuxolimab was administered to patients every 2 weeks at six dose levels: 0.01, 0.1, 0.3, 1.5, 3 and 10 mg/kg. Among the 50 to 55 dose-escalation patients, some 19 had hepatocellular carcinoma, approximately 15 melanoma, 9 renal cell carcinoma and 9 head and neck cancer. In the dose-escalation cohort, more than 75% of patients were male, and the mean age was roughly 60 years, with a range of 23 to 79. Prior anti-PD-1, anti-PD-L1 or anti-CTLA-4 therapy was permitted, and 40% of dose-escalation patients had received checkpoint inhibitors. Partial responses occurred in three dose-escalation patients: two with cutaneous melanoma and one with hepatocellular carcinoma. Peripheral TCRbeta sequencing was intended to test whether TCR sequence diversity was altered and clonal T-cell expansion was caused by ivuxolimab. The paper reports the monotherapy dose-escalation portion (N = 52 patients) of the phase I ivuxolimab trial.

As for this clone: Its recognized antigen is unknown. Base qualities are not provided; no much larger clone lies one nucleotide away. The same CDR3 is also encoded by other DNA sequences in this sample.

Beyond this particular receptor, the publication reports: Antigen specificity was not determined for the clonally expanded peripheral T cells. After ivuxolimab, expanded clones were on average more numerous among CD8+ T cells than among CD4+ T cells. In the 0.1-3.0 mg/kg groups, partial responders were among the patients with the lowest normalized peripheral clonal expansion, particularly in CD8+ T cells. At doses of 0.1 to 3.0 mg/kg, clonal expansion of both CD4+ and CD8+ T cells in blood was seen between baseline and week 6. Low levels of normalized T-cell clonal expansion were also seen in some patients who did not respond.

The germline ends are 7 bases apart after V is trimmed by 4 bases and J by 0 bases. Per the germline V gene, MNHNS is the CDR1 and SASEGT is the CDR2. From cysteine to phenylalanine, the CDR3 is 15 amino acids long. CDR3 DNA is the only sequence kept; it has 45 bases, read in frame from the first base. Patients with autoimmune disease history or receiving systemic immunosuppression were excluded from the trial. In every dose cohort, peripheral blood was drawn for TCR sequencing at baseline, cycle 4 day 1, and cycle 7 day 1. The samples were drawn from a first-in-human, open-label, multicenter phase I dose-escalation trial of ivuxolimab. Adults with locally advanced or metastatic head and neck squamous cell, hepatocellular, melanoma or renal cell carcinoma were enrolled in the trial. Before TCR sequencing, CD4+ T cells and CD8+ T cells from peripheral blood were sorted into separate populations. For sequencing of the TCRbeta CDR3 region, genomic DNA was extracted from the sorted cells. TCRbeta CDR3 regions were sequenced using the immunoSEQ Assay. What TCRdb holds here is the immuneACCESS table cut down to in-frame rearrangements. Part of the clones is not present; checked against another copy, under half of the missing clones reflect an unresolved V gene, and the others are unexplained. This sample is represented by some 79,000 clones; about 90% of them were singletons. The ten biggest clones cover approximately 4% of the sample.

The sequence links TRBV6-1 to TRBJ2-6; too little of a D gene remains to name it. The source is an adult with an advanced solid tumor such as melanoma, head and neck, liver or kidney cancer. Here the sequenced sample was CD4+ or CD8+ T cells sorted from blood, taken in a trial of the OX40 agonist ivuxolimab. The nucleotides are TGTGCCAGCAGTGGAGATTCCTCTGGGGCCAACGTCCTGACTTTC. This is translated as CASSGDSSGANVLTF.